This T cell receptor beta chain was captured by sequencing in a study of cytomegalovirus exposure and HLA in healthy donors listed by TCRdb under 2017. At the level of the whole study: An earlier analysis of about 530 of the donors reported 276 Gb of sequence data and approximately 120 million unique TCR beta sequences obtained from around 170 million T cells. An early release that covered about 600 HLA-typed donors contained around 300 gigabases of sequencing data and tens of millions of unique TCR sequences. The genetic ancestry cluster associated with self-reported Caucasian donors included about four fifths of the 300 to 400 genotyped donors. The aim of the study was to test whether cataloging public T cell receptors could identify signatures of past pathogen exposure. Using immunosequencing, the study profiled T cell repertoires from roughly 650 subjects and related those repertoires to cytomegalovirus serostatus. Along with the approximately 600-subject first cohort, a separate validation cohort of over a hundred different subjects was used. The study combined high-throughput TCR immunosequencing, statistical association of individual TCRs with disease status, and machine learning to predict cytomegalovirus infection status. A later analysis re-analyzed previously published TCR beta repertoires from roughly 690 donors and added high-resolution HLA genotyping to study TCR occurrence patterns. The later analysis used no new phenotypic data to find candidate immune exposures, relying instead on TCR beta sequences and their occurrence across donors. To decide whether each TCR beta V gene segment behaved as functional or pseudogenic, an earlier analysis of 587 of the donors relied on high-throughput TCR beta sequencing. Donor age, sex, ethnicity and CMV serostatus were compiled together with the repertoire data. A later genetic analysis took genome-wide SNP genotypes for about 55% of the roughly 700 donors and used that subset as a discovery cohort. All discovery cohort repertoires had been generated using a single sequencing platform. HLA typing included class I and class II loci at four-digit resolution. Typing coverage differed by locus: A, B, C, DRB1 and DQB1 were typed in roughly 629-630 donors, DQA1 in 522, DPA1 in approximately 600, and DPB1 in 450 to 480. Because of strong linkage in the cohort, roughly five DR-DQ haplotypes were treated as single units for association and clustering. Across around 400 genotyped donors of the cohort, an average of approximately 240,000 unique TCR beta nucleotide sequences per donor were sequenced, and roughly 17% of those sequences were non-productive. The investigation overall reported the following: In a later genetic analysis, a missense DCLRE1C variant was associated with V-gene and J-gene trimming of TCR beta chains, and the association was replicated in an independent cohort. Roughly uniform sequencing depth across donors was assumed in presence/absence analyses, although this assumption may not hold. A further reported finding was that TCR beta sequences accurately predicted the HLA-A and HLA-B alleles for most subjects in the first cohort. Three of the identified cytomegalovirus-associated TCR beta chains were confirmed in vitro to be specific for cytomegalovirus antigens. Because some donors lacked HLA typing at each locus, the association tests relied only on the typed subset. Linkage disequilibrium might explain the correlated functional status among segregating V segments, but an unknown experimental factor could not be ruled out. A total of 150 to 200 TCR beta chains were listed by the study as associated with cytomegalovirus. Across donors, most TCR sequences were observed very rarely, whereas some public TCRs were present in many individuals. In this cohort, only TCR beta chains were sequenced, and detectable features were limited by the absence of alpha or paired-chain data. When HLA alleles, especially DR and DQ, strongly co-occurred, TCR associations were difficult to assign to individual alleles. According to a later genetic analysis, donors in an Asian-associated ancestry cluster had fewer N-insertions in productive TCRs than the approximately 710-donor mean. Because counts were too low, about 15 rarely observed V segments, including chromosome 9 orphons, were left out of the earlier analysis of some 640 of the donors. A cluster of highly shared sequence variants was judged likely to represent a technical artifact of the sequencing pipeline. According to a later analysis, TCR association rates differed among HLA loci, with DRB1 alleles showing the most associated TCRs and HLA-C alleles showing the fewest. In both the original and validation cohorts, the classifier was reported to diagnose cytomegalovirus status with high specificity and sensitivity. Some IMGT-functional V segments, including TRBV6-2 and TRBV6-3, could not be told apart with the 87-base-pair reads, so those segments were excluded. Several of the top co-occurrence clusters appeared to be linked to parvovirus B19, influenza, CMV and Epstein-Barr virus, according to a later analysis. At a false discovery rate of 0.05, a later analysis linked around 15,000 TCR beta sequences to specific HLA alleles. Broadly in line with IMGT annotations, most TCR beta V segments showed up in productive rearrangements about 87% or about 30% of the time in an earlier analysis of approximately 600 of the donors. In a later analysis, HLA-associated TCR beta chains were found to be more clonally expanded and to have lower generation probabilities than equally common non-associated chains. It was suggested by the authors that the approach could potentially be generalized to other disease states and immunological phenotypes. CMV serostatus was the only immune exposure information available for the cohort. According to a later analysis, most CMV-associated TCR beta chains appeared to be HLA-restricted, and the HLA associations seemed to be driven largely by CMV exposure.

Receptors were amplified or captured by the immunoSEQ multiplex PCR assay. A mixture of 60 forward primers for TCR Vbeta segments and 13 reverse primers for TCR Jbeta segments was used in the multiplex PCR. Amplification of the CDR3 region of rearranged TCR beta genes was performed with a multiplex PCR assay on genomic DNA. The amplified TCR beta libraries were sequenced on the Illumina HiSeq System as 87-base-pair reads. The study's own analysis went as follows. A later analysis tallied 80 million to 95 million unique TCR beta chains across the 550 to 850 repertoires, and around 12 million of those chains were shared by two or more donors. Raw reads were error-corrected and collapsed into unique sequences with a nearest-neighbor algorithm that merged closely related sequences to remove PCR and sequencing errors. To assign V, D and J gene segments, CDR3 sequences were aligned to IMGT reference sequences. For a sequence to be retained, at least a six-nucleotide match to both a V gene segment and a J gene segment was required. Rearrangements were called productive when the CDR3 lacked stop codons and stayed in frame with V and J; all others were non-productive. CDR3 was defined by IMGT convention, running from the second conserved V-encoded cysteine to the conserved J-encoded phenylalanine. The earlier analysis of about 500 of the donors excluded sequences that lacked an unambiguous match to a single V gene segment. In an earlier analysis of a few hundred of the donors, V segments were called functional above 56.7% productive rearrangements and were called segregating when the between-donor standard deviation exceeded 5%. A statistical classification framework was developed to diagnose cytomegalovirus status using the catalog of TCR beta chain sequences. A later analysis assigned V and J genes by comparing TCR nucleotide sequences with IMGT/GENE-DB human TR gene sequences. Using the TCRdist pipeline, a later analysis assigned CDR3 sequences along with most-parsimonious VDJ recombination scenarios. In a later analysis, each TCR beta chain was defined by its CDR3 amino acid sequence together with its V-gene family, and reads without a unique V-gene family were excluded. To address suspected cross-contamination and a sequencing artifact, a later analysis removed over 500 highly shared, low-generation-probability nucleotide sequences. In a later analysis, a clonal expansion index for each public chain was calculated from normalized within-repertoire ranks of inferred template counts. Generation probabilities in a later analysis came from a VDJ recombination model fitted to out-of-frame rearrangements, and those results were checked against IGoR. Hypergeometric tests were used in a later analysis to score TCR-TCR, TCR-HLA and TCR-CMV co-occurrence, with a repertoire-size bias correction applied to the TCR pairs. To estimate false discovery rates, a later analysis permuted the HLA or CMV assignments 20 times. In a later analysis, co-occurring TCRs were grouped using DBSCAN, with TCRdist sequence similarity added in when clustering inside HLA-allele-positive subsets. Repertoires with fewer than 30,000 or more than 120,000 public chains, plus five repertoires with anomalous nucleotide sharing, were excluded from co-occurrence clustering. Not all clones reach the TCRdb copy of this immuneACCESS table, which keeps in-frame sequences only. Checked studies attribute under half of the gap to unresolved V genes and leave the rest unexplained. V, J and clone size were drawn from that table, and D and trimming were deduced from the DNA. The sample's own table lists 150,000 to 200,000 clones. The ten most abundant clones make up 1.3% of the sample.

In total, about 650 healthy bone marrow donors made up the cohort. All cohort members were sampled while nominally healthy, although unrecorded immune exposures were likely present. The donor tested CMV seronegative and was one of the 352 seronegative cohort members. A peripheral blood sample was collected from each donor, and TCR beta sequencing was performed on peripheral blood mononuclear cells. Genomic DNA was extracted from the blood cell samples with the Qiagen DNeasy Blood Extraction Kit. A word on this clone: No cognate antigen has been identified for it.

V is clipped by 3 bases and J by 1 base, and the sequence between their germline boundaries is 12 bases long. Taken from the germline V gene, the CDR1 and CDR2 loops are KGHSH and LQKENI. From the cysteine up to the phenylalanine, the CDR3 has a length of 15 residues. Only the CDR3 DNA is retained, 45 bases long and in frame from the first base. This receptor was identified in a woman aged 60 to 75 in good health and CMV-seronegative. The sequenced material came from PBMCs. The chain uses TRBV18 and TRBJ1-1; TRBD1 could be the D gene, as 5 bases match. CDR3 reads: CASSPQNTGNTEAFF. The nucleotides are TGTGCCAGCTCACCCCAAAATACAGGGAACACTGAAGCTTTCTTT.